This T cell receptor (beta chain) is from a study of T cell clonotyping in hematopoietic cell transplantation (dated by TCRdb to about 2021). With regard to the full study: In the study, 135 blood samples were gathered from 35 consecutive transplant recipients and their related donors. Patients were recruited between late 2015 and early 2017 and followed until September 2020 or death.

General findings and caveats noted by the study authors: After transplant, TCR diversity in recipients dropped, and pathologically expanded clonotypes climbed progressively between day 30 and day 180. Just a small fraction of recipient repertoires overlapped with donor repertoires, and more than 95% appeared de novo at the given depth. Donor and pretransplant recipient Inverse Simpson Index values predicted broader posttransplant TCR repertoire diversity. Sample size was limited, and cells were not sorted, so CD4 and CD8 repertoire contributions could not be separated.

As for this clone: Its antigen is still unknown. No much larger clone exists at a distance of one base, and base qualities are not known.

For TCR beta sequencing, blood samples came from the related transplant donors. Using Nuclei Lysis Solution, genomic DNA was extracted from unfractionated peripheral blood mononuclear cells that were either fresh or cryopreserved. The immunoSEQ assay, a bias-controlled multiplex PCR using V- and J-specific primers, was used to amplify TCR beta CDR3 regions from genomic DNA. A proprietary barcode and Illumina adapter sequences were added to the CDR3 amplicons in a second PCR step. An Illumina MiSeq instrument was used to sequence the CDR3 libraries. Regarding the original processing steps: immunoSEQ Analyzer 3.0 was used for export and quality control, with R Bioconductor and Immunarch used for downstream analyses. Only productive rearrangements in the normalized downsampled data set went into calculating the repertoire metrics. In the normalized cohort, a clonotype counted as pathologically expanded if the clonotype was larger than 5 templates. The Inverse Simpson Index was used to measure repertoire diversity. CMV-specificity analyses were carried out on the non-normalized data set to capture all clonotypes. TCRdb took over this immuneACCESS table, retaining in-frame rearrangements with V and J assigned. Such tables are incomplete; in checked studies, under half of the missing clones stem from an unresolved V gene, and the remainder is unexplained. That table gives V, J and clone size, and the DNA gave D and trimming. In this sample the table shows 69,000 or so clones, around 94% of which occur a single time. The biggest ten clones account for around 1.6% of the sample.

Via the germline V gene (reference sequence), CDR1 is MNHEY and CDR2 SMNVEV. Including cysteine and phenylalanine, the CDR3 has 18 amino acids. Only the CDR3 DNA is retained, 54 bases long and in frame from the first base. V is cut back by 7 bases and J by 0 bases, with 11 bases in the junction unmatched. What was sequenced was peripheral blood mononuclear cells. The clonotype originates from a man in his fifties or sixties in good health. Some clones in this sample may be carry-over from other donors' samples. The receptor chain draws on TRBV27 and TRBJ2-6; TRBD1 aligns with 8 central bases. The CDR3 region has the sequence CASKGRLDRVSGANVLTF. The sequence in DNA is TGTGCCAGCAAGGGCCGGTTGGACAGGGTCTCTGGGGCCAACGTCCTGACTTTC.